This TCR delta chain came from a study of γδ T cells in repeated Plasmodium falciparum infection. TCRdb fed the multiplex PCR reads to CATT. The sample lists tens of thousands of delta-chain clones; under 1.5% were seen once. CDR3 length: 20 amino acids. Trimming at V came to 4 bases and at J to 0 bases, leaving 18 bases not matched to a gene. CDR1 is TSWWSYY, CDR2 QGS, per germline. This clone is classed as medium-sized. The identical CDR3 is also encoded by other nucleotide sequences in the sample. Gammadelta T cells were flow-sorted from PBMC into Vgamma9/Vdelta2+ and Vdelta2-negative populations for bulk analysis.

The sequencing input was gamma-delta T cells from blood. This receptor was obtained from a pool of human donors (malaria-infected and uninfected, not separated). The rearrangement links TRDV1 to TRDJ1, with TRDD3 matching over 9 bases. CDR3 sequence: CALGASSWGYVDWYTDKLIF. The CDR3 bases are TGTGCTCTTGGGGCTTCCTCCTGGGGATACGTGGATTGGTACACCGATAAACTCATCTTT.